Shown below are 24 T cell receptor beta chains from a single sample sequenced in a study of cytomegalovirus exposure and HLA in healthy donors. The PCR had 60 Vbeta and 13 Jbeta primers. Only in-frame clones appear in the TCRdb table, and some are missing; sequencing was by immunoSEQ multiplex PCR. Here the sample spans approximately 80,000 clones, 63% being singletons. Material: PBMCs. These receptors originate from a woman in her thirties or forties in good health and CMV-seropositive.

The DNA of the CDR3 is TGTGCCAGCAGCTTAGGAAATAGCGGGAGGGCGGGGGAGCAGTTCTTC. Its translation: CASSLGNSGRAGEQFF. The chain employs TRBV7-8 and TRBJ2-1, with 11 bases aligning to TRBD2. Germline V gene lookup returns CDR1 SGHVS and CDR2 FQNEAQ. CDR3 size: 16 residues. V was pared by 1 base and J by 10 bases, with 9 bases of the junction left unmatched.

The chain employs TRBV10-3 and TRBJ2-7; D not certain. The germline gives CDR1 ENHRY, CDR2 SYGVKD. This CDR3 is 11 amino acids long. V shed 3 bases and J shed 3 bases, with 3 bases lying between them. The CDR3 reads CAISDFYEQYF. The CDR3 DNA sequence: TGTGCCATCAGTGACTTCTACGAGCAGTACTTC.

This chain links TRBV7-2 with TRBJ2-7; D possibly corresponds to TRBD1 (6 bases). The CDR3 contains 13 residues. The V gene's germline CDR1 is SGHTA and CDR2 FQGNSA. The V and J ends lost 5 bases and 8 bases respectively, with 16 bases between them. This CDR3 is CASSPADSSKQYF. As DNA, the CDR3 is TGTGCCAGCAGCCCTGCGGACAGTTCCAAGCAGTACTTC.

This clone was detected once. The rearrangement links TRBV11-2 to TRBJ2-1; weak D call: TRBD1 (6 bases). Trimming took 2 bases from V and 7 from J, leaving 6 bases between them. Germline V gene data show CDR1 as SGHAT and CDR2 as FQNNGV. This CDR3 has 12 amino acids. The chain's CDR3 is CASSLQGNEQFF. Here the CDR3 DNA reads TGTGCCAGCAGCTTACAGGGGAATGAGCAGTTCTTC.

The genes are TRBV5-1 and TRBJ2-7; tentatively, D is TRBD2 (5 bases). The CDR3 extends over 13 amino acids. Germline V gene lookup returns CDR1 SGHRS and CDR2 YFSETQ. Trimming pared 1 base from V and 6 bases from J, leaving 11 bases between. CDR3: CASSLYLAGEQYF. The CDR3 coding sequence is TGCGCCAGCAGCTTGTATCTAGCAGGCGAGCAGTACTTC.

J is TRBJ1-1 and V is TRBV6-5, with 7 nucleotides matching TRBD1. CDR1 and CDR2 (germline): MNHEY, SVGAGI. V lost 4 bases to trimming and J lost 1 base; unmatched junction nucleotides: 6. The CDR3 sequence is 15 residues long. The CDR3 here is CASSSGQVRNTEAFF. CDR3 nucleotides: TGTGCCAGCAGTTCCGGACAGGTGAGGAACACTGAAGCTTTCTTT.

The J gene is TRBJ2-1, the V gene TRBV29-1; 8 nucleotides line up with TRBD2. CDR3 size: 13 residues. V trimming: 2 bases; J trimming: 6 bases; junction bases outside the gene matches: 3. Germline loops: CDR1 SQVTM, CDR2 ANQGSEA. This chain's CDR3 is CSVESGGGNEQFF. DNA for the CDR3: TGCAGCGTTGAATCCGGGGGGGGCAATGAGCAGTTCTTC.

The chain has TRBV15 and TRBJ1-1; the D is unclear. Germline V lookup: CDR1 LNHNV, CDR2 YYDKDF (reference sequence). The CDR3 consists of 14 residues. Trimming took off 4 bases at V and 2 bases at J, with 11 bases between the two ends. The CDR3 bases are TGTGCCACCAGCAAATGGGGAGGAAACACTGAAGCTTTCTTT. Protein product: CATSKWGGNTEAFF.

This clone was recorded a few times. The CDR3 region has the DNA TGTGCCAGCAGCCAAGCCCGCGAGCAGTACTTC. Protein: CASSQAREQYF. The V gene is TRBV14, the J gene TRBJ2-7; D not certain. V gave up 1 base and J gave up 6 bases, with 4 bases separating them. The germline CDR1 and CDR2 sequences are SGHDN and FVKESK. The length of the CDR3 is 11 residues. Using reference TRBV14 and TRBJ2-7 for the parts outside the CDR3, the full variable domain is EAGVTQFPSHSVIEKGQTVTLRCDPISGHDNLYWYRRVMGKEIKFLLHFVKESKQDESGMPNNRFLAERTGGTYSTLKVQPAELEDSGVYFCASSQAREQYFGPGTRLTVT.

This clone was observed a handful of times. Its ends do not fully match the called genes, so a read error is possible. V and J are TRBV27 and TRBJ2-7; D is perhaps TRBD2 (5 bases). CDR1 is MNHEY, CDR2 SMNVEV, per germline (reference sequence). This CDR3 is built from 14 residues. CDR3 amino acids: CVSSSLVPTYEQYF. The CDR3 bases are TGTGTCAGCAGTTCACTAGTTCCGACCTACGAGCAGTACTTC.

For the CDR3, the DNA is TGTGCCAGCAGTTTAGGGACAAACTCCTACGAGCAGTACTTC. Protein sequence: CASSLGTNSYEQYF. The chain is built from TRBV28 and TRBJ2-7; possible D gene TRBD1, 6 bases. V was pared by 2 bases and J by 0 bases, with 8 bases between. The CDR3 runs 14 residues. CDR1 MDHEN and CDR2 SYDVKM come from the germline V gene.

The chain employs TRBV5-1 and TRBJ2-2; D possibly corresponds to TRBD2 (6 bases). Germline V gives CDR1 SGHRS, CDR2 YFSETQ. The CDR3 runs to 16 residues. Trimming removed 0 bases from V and 6 bases from J, with 15 bases in between. The CDR3 region is CASSLVGGLLPGELFF. For the CDR3, the DNA is TGCGCCAGCAGCTTGGTAGGAGGGTTACTCCCCGGGGAGCTGTTTTTT.

This sequence joins TRBV6-5 and TRBJ2-5, with 9 bases lining up with TRBD2. Germline lookup yields CDR1 MNHEY and CDR2 SVGAGI. V shed 7 bases and J 6 bases; nucleotides not matched to a gene: 9. The length of the CDR3 is 14 residues. The CDR3 sequence: CASTTYSGRKTQYF. CDR3 bases: TGTGCCAGCACGACCTATAGCGGGAGAAAGACCCAGTACTTC.

The V gene is TRBV6-6, the J gene TRBJ2-3; no firm D call. From germline, CDR1 is MNHNY and CDR2 SVGAGI (reference sequence). The germline V and J ends were trimmed by 5 bases and 6 bases, with 9 bases remaining between them. The CDR3 length is 12 residues. CDR3 in amino acids: CASSPLPDTQYF. In DNA form, the CDR3 reads TGTGCCAGCAGTCCCCTTCCGGATACGCAGTATTTT.

This chain uses TRBV7-2 with TRBJ2-4; maybe TRBD1 (6 bases). The CDR3 has 13 amino acids. The germline V gene has CDR1 SGHTA and CDR2 FQGNSA. The V and J ends lost 5 bases and 6 bases respectively, with 11 bases between them. In DNA, the CDR3 is TGTGCCAGCAGCCGGACAGACGTAAACATTCAGTACTTC. This sequence encodes CASSRTDVNIQYF.

The chain uses TRBV6-1 and TRBJ2-7, with 7 nucleotides matching TRBD1. Germline V lookup: CDR1 MNHNS, CDR2 SASEGT. The CDR3 is 13 amino acids. V dropped 4 bases and J dropped 5; count of bases not matched to a gene: 5. The CDR3 nucleotides read TGTGCCAGCAGTGGACAGGGTGGTGACGAGCAGTACTTC. Residues: CASSGQGGDEQYF.

This clone has more than one count but fewer than ten. The chain uses TRBV5-1 and TRBJ1-5; 7 nucleotides match TRBD1. The length of the CDR3 is 13 residues. The trim removed 4 bases at V and 7 bases at J, leaving 5 bases unmatched. Germline lookup yields CDR1 SGHRS and CDR2 YFSETQ. The CDR3 nucleotides read TGCGCCAGCAGCGTGGGGACAGACCAGCCCCAGCATTTT. Its translation is CASSVGTDQPQHF.

This clone has a handful of counts. This chain joins TRBV28 and TRBJ1-4; 10 bases line up with TRBD1. V was pared by 3 bases and J by 0 bases, with 13 bases of the junction left unmatched. The CDR3 has 20 amino acids. From germline, CDR1 is MDHEN and CDR2 SYDVKM. DNA of the CDR3: TGTGCCAGCAGTTTTTCCGGGACAGGGGAGGCGTATGCAACTAATGAAAAACTGTTTTTT. Translated: CASSFSGTGEAYATNEKLFF.

This clone was counted only a few times. The chain links TRBV28 to TRBJ2-5, with D perhaps matching TRBD2 (6 bases). The CDR3 is 15 amino acids. Looked up from germline, CDR1 is MDHEN and CDR2 is SYDVKM. Trimming stripped 2 bases from V and 4 bases from J, with 14 bases between. The CDR3 is CASSLHGSGAETQYF. In DNA, the CDR3 is TGTGCCAGCAGTTTACACGGGAGTGGGGCAGAGACCCAGTACTTC. The full variable domain, rest sourced from reference TRBV28 and TRBJ2-5, is DVKVTQSSRYLVKRTGEKVFLECVQDMDHENMFWYRQDPGLGLRLIYFSYDVKMKEKGDIPEGYSVSREKKERFSLILESASTNQTSMYLCASSLHGSGAETQYFGPGTRLLVL.

This chain links TRBV6-5 with TRBJ1-1; 9 bases line up with TRBD1. V was pared by 4 bases and J by 4 bases, with 1 base of the junction left unmatched. CDR3 size: 13 residues. The germline V gene encodes CDR1 MNHEY and CDR2 SVGAGI. This CDR3 is CASSWGQGTEAFF. The CDR3 DNA sequence: TGTGCCAGCAGTTGGGGACAGGGCACTGAAGCTTTCTTT.

This clone was recorded once. The chain employs TRBV5-1 and TRBJ1-2, with no clear D. Between the trimmed V and J ends, which lost 0 bases and 0 bases, there was a span of 6 bases. Germline CDR1 is SGHRS and CDR2 is YFSETQ. This CDR3 is built from 14 residues. The CDR3 protein is CASSLESPNYGYTF. In DNA, the CDR3 is TGCGCCAGCAGCTTGGAGAGCCCTAACTATGGCTACACCTTC.

The chain uses TRBV25-1 and TRBJ2-7, with a tentative D call TRBD1 (6 bases). CDR1 MGHDK and CDR2 SYGVNS come from the germline V gene. The germline V and J ends were trimmed by 0 bases and 1 base, with 10 bases remaining between them. The CDR3 sequence is 15 residues long. The CDR3 region has the DNA TGTGCCAGCAGTGAATACATCACAGGGTCCTACGAGCAGTACTTC. Residues: CASSEYITGSYEQYF.

Concerning this clone itself: The same CDR3 also results from other DNA sequences found in this sample. The chain links TRBV19 to TRBJ1-1; 11 bases align to TRBD1. The CDR3 has 15 residues. J was trimmed by 5 bases and V by 2 bases; bases with no gene match: 4. Per the germline V gene, CDR1 is LNHDA and CDR2 is SQIVND (reference sequence). The CDR3 nucleotides are TGTGCCAGTAGTATATCCGGGACAGGGGGTACTGAAGCTTTCTTT. As protein: CASSISGTGGTEAFF.

This clone has only a few counts. The chain joins TRBV4-3 to TRBJ2-5; D is perhaps TRBD1 (6 bases). Germline V lookup: CDR1 LGHNA, CDR2 YSLEER. The CDR3 covers 13 residues. The V and J ends lost 0 bases and 5 bases respectively, with 7 bases between them. The DNA for the CDR3 is TGCGCCAGCAGCCAAGATCAGGGGGAGACCCAGTACTTC. Translating it yields CASSQDQGETQYF.